This T cell receptor beta chain was observed in a study of shared clonotypes between healthy human individuals. Study-level background: A couple of women and a few men aged 18 to 49 made up the donors. Regarding the study as a whole: A handful of donors held around 5% of naive CD4 clonotypes in common.

Worth noting for this clone: Antigen specificity is unknown.

Sequencing used immunoSEQ multiplex PCR; TCRdb keeps in-frame clones, though not all of them. The sample lists 2 million to 2.5 million clones; 90% to 96% were seen once. The CDR3 has 14 amino acids. Germline V CDR1 and CDR2: LNHNV, YYDKDF (reference sequence). V lost 5 bases, J lost 2 bases, and 6 bases stayed unmatched. The rearrangement uses TRBV15 and TRBJ2-7; 7 bases are shared with TRBD2. Sequenced: naive CD4+ T cells sorted from blood. The subset here: CD45RA+ positively selected. The origin of this receptor is a man between 18 and 29 years old in good health. The CDR3 reads CATSSERGPYEQYF. DNA for the CDR3: TGTGCCACCAGCTCCGAGCGGGGTCCCTACGAGCAGTACTTC.